These 18 T cell receptor beta chains came from one sample sequenced in a study of cytomegalovirus exposure and HLA in healthy donors. Primers: 60 Vbeta forward and 13 Jbeta reverse. Only in-frame clones appear in the TCRdb table, and some are missing; sequencing was by immunoSEQ multiplex PCR. The sample includes about 140,000 clones, around 80% of them seen just once. Sequencing input: PBMCs. The receptors derive from a man aged 18 to 29 in good health and CMV-seropositive.

The genes are TRBV10-3 and TRBJ2-3, with TRBD1 identical over 7 bases. The length of the CDR3 is 17 residues. The V segment lost 11 bases and the J segment 0 bases; nucleotides outside the gene matches: 17. CDR1 and CDR2 (germline): ENHRY, SYGVKD. The CDR3 loop reads CASSPNTGAPSTDTQYF. As DNA, the CDR3 is TGTGCCTCTTCCCCGAACACAGGGGCTCCTAGCACAGATACGCAGTATTTT.

This rearrangement joins TRBV7-9 to TRBJ2-5; 9 nucleotides line up with TRBD1. The DNA end is a closer match to TRBJ2-7, so the J assignment may be wrong. Germline CDR1 SEHNR, CDR2 FQNEAQ (reference sequence). The CDR3 covers 14 residues. The CDR3 reads CASRSGTGSYEQYF. The CDR3 nucleotides are TGTGCCAGCAGATCCGGGACAGGGAGCTACGAGCAGTACTTC.

J is TRBJ2-3 and V is TRBV4-1, with D perhaps TRBD2 (5 bases). Trimming stripped 6 bases from V and 3 bases from J, with 10 bases between. This CDR3 region has 13 residues. Germline V gene data show CDR1 as MGHRA and CDR2 as YSYEKL. CDR3 nucleotide sequence: TGCGCCAGCAGTCCAACTAGAACAGATACGCAGTATTTT. As protein: CASSPTRTDTQYF.

V gene TRBV28 combines with J gene TRBJ1-5; D is perhaps TRBD1 (6 bases). The CDR3 runs 14 residues. In germline, CDR1 is MDHEN, CDR2 SYDVKM. V lost 7 bases and J lost 6, with 16 bases in between. Here the CDR3 reads CASTVQGNGQPQHF. CDR3 nucleotides: TGTGCCAGCACAGTTCAGGGGAATGGTCAGCCCCAGCATTTT.

The chain links TRBV7-8 to TRBJ2-7; TRBD2 aligns across 7 bases. Germline CDR1 SGHVS, CDR2 FQNEAQ. The CDR3 totals 16 residues. V trimming: 0 bases; J trimming: 4 bases; junction bases outside the gene matches: 9. The DNA of the CDR3 is TGTGCCAGCAGCTTAGCGCGGGGGTCCGAAGGGTACGAGCAGTACTTC. It encodes CASSLARGSEGYEQYF.

The J gene is TRBJ1-2, the V gene TRBV14; 7 positions agree with TRBD1. J gave up 8 bases and V 6 bases, and 15 bases lay outside the gene matches. Germline assignment: CDR1 SGHDN and CDR2 FVKESK. The CDR3 extends over 15 amino acids. DNA of the CDR3: TGTGCCAGCAGGCCTACAGGGGCACTATCAAGAGGCTACACCTTC. This encodes CASRPTGALSRGYTF. Full variable domain (rest looked up from reference TRBV14 and TRBJ1-2): EAGVTQFPSHSVIEKGQTVTLRCDPISGHDNLYWYRRVMGKEIKFLLHFVKESKQDESGMPNNRFLAERTGGTYSTLKVQPAELEDSGVYFCASRPTGALSRGYTFGSGTRLTVV.

The chain carries TRBV30 and TRBJ2-7; TRBD1 aligns across 9 bases. Germline CDR1 is GTSNPN and CDR2 is SVGIG (reference sequence). J gave up 1 base and V 8 bases, and 3 bases lay outside the gene matches. This CDR3 is 12 amino acids long. The CDR3 spells CAAGQGSYEQYF. The DNA of the CDR3 is TGTGCCGCAGGACAGGGGTCCTACGAGCAGTACTTC. The full variable domain, in which reference TRBV30 and TRBJ2-7 provide the parts outside the CDR3, is SQTIHQWPATLVQPVGSPLSLECTVEGTSNPNLYWYRQAAGRGLQLLFYSVGIGQISSEVPQNLSASRPQDRQFILSSKKLLLSDSGFYLCAAGQGSYEQYFGPGTRLTVT.

The chain links TRBV7-6 to TRBJ1-3; no firm D call. CDR3 length: 14 amino acids. The germline V gene encodes CDR1 SGHVS and CDR2 FNYEAQ. V lost 4 bases and J 0 bases, leaving 7 bases between the germline ends. CDR3 protein: CASSSGSSGNTIYF. CDR3 nucleotides: TGTGCCAGCAGCTCGGGGTCCTCTGGAAACACCATATATTTT.

This chain connects TRBV7-2 to TRBJ1-2, with TRBD1 matching 7 bases. The CDR3 loop spans 12 amino acids. CDR1 is SGHTA and CDR2 is FQGNSA in the germline V gene. The V and J ends lost 6 bases and 2 bases, in that order; junction bases with no gene match: 0. CDR3 DNA sequence: TGTGCCAGCAGACAGGGGAACTATGGCTACACCTTC. Protein: CASRQGNYGYTF.

This chain uses TRBV11-2 with TRBJ1-1; D is unresolved. CDR3 size: 14 residues. The germline V and J ends were trimmed by 5 bases and 4 bases, with 14 bases remaining between them. Germline CDR1 SGHAT, CDR2 FQNNGV. CDR3 DNA sequence: TGTGCCAGCAGCATAGGACCCTCGGGCACTGAAGCTTTCTTT. Amino acid sequence: CASSIGPSGTEAFF.

The chain uses TRBV6-1 and TRBJ1-2; TRBD1 agrees at 9 bases. Germline assignment: CDR1 MNHNS and CDR2 SASEGT. V shed 4 bases, J shed 2 bases, and the junction held 2 bases outside the gene matches. The length of the CDR3 is 14 residues. The CDR3 region has the DNA TGTGCCAGCAGTGTGGGACAGGGAAACTATGGCTACACCTTC. Protein product: CASSVGQGNYGYTF.

The genes are TRBV28 and TRBJ2-5; the D gene is possibly TRBD1 (5 bases). CDR3 length equals 13 residues. The V end was cut by 2 bases, the J end by 3 bases, with 7 bases between. Germline V gene sequence: CDR1 MDHEN, CDR2 SYDVKM. In DNA, the CDR3 is TGTGCCAGCAGTTTAGCCAGGGAAGAGACCCAGTACTTC. Its protein product is CASSLAREETQYF.

The J gene is TRBJ2-7, the V gene TRBV5-6; 9 bases map to TRBD1. This CDR3 has 15 amino acids. Losses at the gene ends were 4 bases for V and 4 bases for J; bases not matched to a gene: 9. Germline V gene lookup returns CDR1 SGHDT and CDR2 YYEEEE. The CDR3 DNA reads TGTGCCAGCAGCCCGGACAGGGGCCCCTTGTACGAGCAGTACTTC. Its translation: CASSPDRGPLYEQYF.

The chain employs TRBV7-9 and TRBJ2-3; D is unresolved. Germline CDR1 reads SEHNR; CDR2 reads FQNEAQ (reference sequence). V was pared by 4 bases and J by 3 bases, with 17 bases between. This CDR3 comprises 16 residues. CDR3 residues: CASSSPQVPNTDTQYF. The CDR3 DNA reads as TGTGCCAGCAGCTCACCCCAGGTCCCTAATACAGATACGCAGTATTTT. Filled out from reference TRBV7-9 and TRBJ2-3, the complete variable domain reads DTGVSQNPRHKITKRGQNVTFRCDPISEHNRLYWYRQTLGQGPEFLTYFQNEAQLEKSRLLSDRFSAERPKGSFSTLEIQRTEQGDSAMYLCASSSPQVPNTDTQYFGPGTRLTVL.

The chain is built from TRBV5-6 and TRBJ2-6, with D maybe TRBD1 (6 bases). The CDR3 has 16 amino acids. The germline V gene has CDR1 SGHDT and CDR2 YYEEEE. Trimming cost V 4 bases and J 2 bases, with 13 bases left between them. In nucleotides, the CDR3 is TGTGCCAGCAGCGAAACAGGGAACGCTGGGGCCAACGTCCTGACTTTC. Residues: CASSETGNAGANVLTF.

V gene TRBV28 combines with J gene TRBJ2-1; 7 bases match TRBD2. CDR3 length equals 15 residues. The junction had 10 bases not matched to a gene; V was cut back by 6 bases and J by 5 bases. The germline CDR1 and CDR2 sequences are MDHEN and SYDVKM. In DNA, the CDR3 is TGTGCCAGCAGCTTAGCGGGCCGACTTAACAATGAGCAGTTCTTC. This sequence encodes CASSLAGRLNNEQFF.

The V call is TRBV19, the J call TRBJ2-5; unclear D gene. In germline, CDR1 is LNHDA, CDR2 SQIVND (reference sequence). CDR3 length: 14 amino acids. The V and J ends lost 1 base and 0 bases respectively, with 6 bases between them. CDR3 sequence reads: CASSIGVYQETQYF. The CDR3 DNA reads TGTGCCAGTAGTATAGGAGTGTACCAAGAGACCCAGTACTTC.

This chain links TRBV10-1 with TRBJ2-2; D is perhaps TRBD2 (5 bases). Germline V gene sequence: CDR1 WNHNN, CDR2 SYGVQD (reference sequence). This CDR3 has 13 residues. V lost 5 bases to trimming and J lost 3 bases, with 7 bases between them. The DNA of the CDR3 is TGCGCCAGCAGTACGGGATACACCGGGGAGCTGTTTTTT. Protein sequence: CASSTGYTGELFF.